Each of the 7 T cell receptor beta chains below was sequenced from the same sample in a study of Ad26.COV2.S vaccination and SARS-CoV-2 variants. Profiled with immunoSEQ multiplex PCR; TCRdb holds only in-frame clones, not every one. The data hold roughly 140,000 clones, with 86% observed a single time. The specimen was peripheral blood, collected after recovery from COVID-19. These receptors were obtained from a human donor who had recovered from COVID-19.

The V gene is TRBV28, the J gene TRBJ2-2; D possibly corresponds to TRBD2 (6 bases). The CDR3 is 16 amino acids. Per the germline V gene, CDR1 is MDHEN and CDR2 is SYDVKM. Trimming removed 7 bases from V and 6 bases from J, with 21 bases in between. Written as DNA, the CDR3 is TGTGCCAGCATCCCACCATTAGCGGCATACCCCGGGGAGCTGTTTTTT. Its translation is CASIPPLAAYPGELFF.

This clone has only one observation. The chain combines TRBV23-1 with TRBJ2-5; D is uncertain. TRBV23-1 is filed as an ORF, its function uncertain. The CDR3 covers 14 residues. V lost 7 bases, J lost 5 bases, and 17 bases lay in between. DNA for the CDR3: TGCGCCAGCAACACCGACCGCGTAGGGGAGACCCAGTACTTC. Translated: CASNTDRVGETQYF.

This clone was recorded once. The chain carries TRBV6-5 and TRBJ1-2; D is unresolved. Between the trimmed V and J ends, which lost 4 bases and 4 bases, there was a span of 7 bases. Germline CDR1 reads MNHEY; CDR2 reads SVGAGI. The CDR3 runs 12 residues. CDR3 residues: CASSSSLYGYTF. CDR3 in DNA: TGTGCCAGCAGTTCGTCCCTCTATGGCTACACCTTC.

This clone was observed a handful of times. This chain connects TRBV7-2 to TRBJ1-2; D possibly corresponds to TRBD1 (5 bases). CDR1 SGHTA and CDR2 FQGNSA come from the germline V gene. Trimming took off 3 bases at V and 3 bases at J, with 11 bases between the two ends. The CDR3 sequence is 14 residues long. The CDR3 nucleotides are TGTGCCAGCAGCTTCCAGCGGGGGGACTATGGCTACACCTTC. Its protein product is CASSFQRGDYGYTF.

The V gene is TRBV20-1, the J gene TRBJ1-2, with D unclear. With 3 bases removed from V and 2 bases from J, the gap between germline ends came to 7 bases. Germline assignment: CDR1 DFQATT and CDR2 SNEGSKA (reference sequence). CDR3 length equals 12 residues. The CDR3 DNA sequence: TGCAGTGCTAGTTCGGGGAACTATGGCTACACCTTC. Translating it yields CSASSGNYGYTF.

The gene calls are TRBV5-1 and TRBJ2-3; 7 positions match TRBD2. V shed 4 bases and J 2 bases; nucleotides not matched to a gene: 10. CDR3 length: 16 amino acids. Germline V gene lookup returns CDR1 SGHRS and CDR2 YFSETQ. CDR3 sequence reads: CASSPGTNLYTDTQYF. The CDR3 DNA reads TGCGCCAGCAGCCCGGGGACTAACCTCTACACAGATACGCAGTATTTT.

J is TRBJ2-7 and V is TRBV6-5; D remains ambiguous. CDR1 is MNHEY, CDR2 SVGAGI, per germline. Trimming left V 2 bases short and J 1 base short, with 6 bases between. The CDR3 is made up of 13 amino acids. The CDR3 region is CASSYGLSYEQYF. CDR3 nucleotides: TGTGCCAGCAGTTACGGCTTATCCTACGAGCAGTACTTC.